Listed below are T cell receptor beta chains from one sample, sequenced in a study of T cell responses to AZD1222 COVID-19 vaccine. TCRdb's copy holds only in-frame clones and misses some; the assay was immunoSEQ multiplex PCR. The repertoire holds about 150,000 clones, with less than 95% as singletons. The sequenced sample was peripheral blood, obtained on day 0 of AZD1222 vaccination. These receptor sequences come from an adult in good health. CDR3s leave out the opening cysteine and the closing phenylalanine or tryptophan. The order of the fields is V gene, J gene, CDR3 protein.

V gene: TRBV3-1/TRBV3-2
J gene: TRBJ2-5
CDR3 protein: ASSSGSIETQY

V gene: TRBV28
J gene: TRBJ1-4
CDR3 protein: ASSSPGQGEKLF

V gene: TRBV28
J gene: TRBJ2-7
CDR3 protein: ASTQRGSPYEQY

V gene: TRBV5-6
J gene: TRBJ1-5
CDR3 protein: ASSLQGQPNSNQPQH

V gene: TRBV7-6
J gene: TRBJ1-1
CDR3 protein: ASSLAPNGVLDTEAF

V gene: TRBV28
J gene: TRBJ1-5
CDR3 protein: ASSLPRNQPQH

V gene: TRBV6-1
J gene: TRBJ1-1
CDR3 protein: ASSDKGTEAF

V gene: TRBV5-8
J gene: TRBJ1-5
CDR3 protein: ASSLLRFDQPQH

V gene: TRBV30
J gene: TRBJ2-7
CDR3 protein: AWTKPGTYEQY

V gene: TRBV6-4
J gene: TRBJ2-3
CDR3 protein: ASSDSTGGSTDTQY

V gene: TRBV6-5
J gene: TRBJ1-1
CDR3 protein: ASSYVGEMNTEAF

V gene: TRBV28
J gene: TRBJ1-1
CDR3 protein: ATRLRDRGSGRAF

V gene: TRBV6-5
J gene: TRBJ2-7
CDR3 protein: ASSFTLDSPYEQY

V gene: TRBV19
J gene: TRBJ2-1
CDR3 protein: ASSIDLLAGEQF

V gene: TRBV3-1/TRBV3-2
J gene: TRBJ1-4
CDR3 protein: ASSQDQGRLRLTTNEKLF

V gene: TRBV18
J gene: TRBJ2-1
CDR3 protein: ASSRLAGDNEQF

V gene: TRBV5-5
J gene: TRBJ2-5
CDR3 protein: ASRPPTGFLETQY

V gene: TRBV28
J gene: TRBJ1-2
CDR3 protein: ASSPETYGYT

V gene: TRBV5-6
J gene: TRBJ1-2
CDR3 protein: ASIETGADYGYT

V gene: TRBV7-9
J gene: TRBJ1-6
CDR3 protein: ASSLVQGDSPLH

V gene: TRBV7-9
J gene: TRBJ2-1
CDR3 protein: ASSLIVGGPGHEQF

V gene: TRBV7-3
J gene: TRBJ2-1
CDR3 protein: ASSGLAGSSYNEQF

V gene: TRBV6-5
J gene: TRBJ1-6
CDR3 protein: ASSYRNRVGNSPLH